This T cell receptor beta chain originates from a study of cytomegalovirus exposure and HLA in healthy donors. This PCR relied on a set of 60 Vbeta primers and 13 Jbeta primers. The data were produced by immunoSEQ multiplex PCR, yet TCRdb's version contains in-frame clones alone and is incomplete. In the table there are approximately 130,000 clones, more than 70% of which are singletons. Study results and limitations: By a later analysis, the bulk of CMV-associated TCR beta chains appeared HLA-restricted.

CDR3 length: 14 amino acids. V gave up 2 bases and J gave up 5 bases, with 11 bases separating them. Per germline, CDR1 SGHRS and CDR2 YFSETQ. Only a few counts were recorded for this clone. Its antigen is undetermined. This receptor was taken from a woman in her forties or fifties in good health and CMV-seropositive. Sequencing input: PBMCs. The V call is TRBV5-1, the J call TRBJ1-5; TRBD1 is a possible D gene (5 bases). The CDR3 loop reads CASSFGAGHQPQHF. The CDR3 nucleotides read TGCGCCAGCAGCTTTGGGGCGGGACATCAGCCCCAGCATTTT. Full variable domain (rest looked up from reference TRBV5-1 and TRBJ1-5): KAGVTQTPRYLIKTRGQQVTLSCSPISGHRSVSWYQQTPGQGLQFLFEYFSETQRNKGNFPGRFSGRQFSNSRSEMNVSTLELGDSALYLCASSFGAGHQPQHFGDGTRLSIL.